This T cell receptor beta chain was obtained from a study of T cell changes during pregnancy in multiple sclerosis. TCRdb's table, derived via immunoSEQ multiplex PCR, lists solely in-frame clones and lacks some. The table shows some 85,000 clones, with around 93% occurring only once. The CDR3 sequence is 15 residues long. CDR1 is SEHNR and CDR2 is FQNEAQ in the germline V gene (reference sequence). V was clipped by 2 bases and J by 5 bases; unmatched bases: 2. Sequenced here: peripheral blood, sampled in the second trimester of pregnancy. This TCR came from a female donor in good health, enrolled as a control in a pregnancy study. The chain recombines TRBV7-9 with TRBJ1-4, with 10 bases identical to TRBD1. The CDR3 sequence is CASSLTGQGNEKLFF. CDR3 bases: TGTGCCAGCAGCTTAACGGGACAGGGGAATGAAAAACTGTTTTTT.